Listed below are T cell receptor beta chains from one sample, sequenced in a study of blood T cell repertoires in COVID-19. Only in-frame clones appear in the TCRdb table, and some are missing; sequencing was by immunoSEQ multiplex PCR. Here the sample spans approximately 150,000 clones, 79% being singletons. Sequencing was done on a sample of peripheral blood. All receptors derive from a woman aged 60-75 years with COVID-19, enrolled during active disease. Both conserved end residues are part of each CDR3. The D gene is left open where the match is weak. Rows give clone size only sometimes, using once, few, many, or a class for an expanded clone.

clone size	V gene	CDR3 length	J gene	D gene	CDR3 DNA	CDR3 protein
-	TRBV30	14	TRBJ2-1	TRBD1	TGTGCCTGGAGAGACAGGGGCTGGAACAATGAGCAGTTCTTC	CAWRDRGWNNEQFF
-	TRBV3-1/TRBV3-2	16	TRBJ2-2	TRBD2	TGTGCCAGCAGCCCGCAAGCGGGGTCGGTCACCGGGGAGCTGTTTTTT	CASSPQAGSVTGELFF
-	TRBV19	17	TRBJ2-7	-	TGTGCCAGTAGTAAAAATCCCCCATCTACCTATCCATCCGAGCAGTACTTC	CASSKNPPSTYPSEQYF
once	TRBV6-4	14	TRBJ2-3	-	TGTGCCAGCAGCACGGGACAACCCACAGATACGCAGTATTTT	CASSTGQPTDTQYF
-	TRBV6-2/TRBV6-3	13	TRBJ1-1	TRBD1	TGTGCCAGCAGTTGGACAGGGGCCACTGAAGCTTTCTTT	CASSWTGATEAFF
-	TRBV24-1	15	TRBJ2-1	TRBD2	TGTGCCACCAGTGATTTGACTAGCGGGACAAATGAGCAGTTCTTC	CATSDLTSGTNEQFF
-	TRBV7-9	14	TRBJ1-1	TRBD1	TGTGCCAGCAGCTTAGAACACAGGGGCCGAGTGGCTTTCTTT	CASSLEHRGRVAFF
-	TRBV2	14	TRBJ1-1	TRBD1	TGTGCCAGCAGCCTAAACCAGGGGGCGGGTGAAGCTTTCTTT	CASSLNQGAGEAFF
-	TRBV11-2	17	TRBJ1-1	-	TGTGCCAGCAGCTTAAGGGGGAGGCGGGGGAGGTACACTGAAGCTTTCTTT	CASSLRGRRGRYTEAFF
many	TRBV4-1	13	TRBJ1-4	-	TGCGCCAGCAGCCTCGTACGGAATGAAAAACTGTTTTTT	CASSLVRNEKLFF
-	TRBV9	14	TRBJ2-2	TRBD2	TGTGCCTCTGCACTAGCGGGGAACACCGGGGAGCTGTTTTTT	CASALAGNTGELFF
-	TRBV10-3	14	TRBJ1-2	-	TGTGCCATCAGCCCCGATCCTAACGCTCCTGGCTACACCTTC	CAISPDPNAPGYTF
-	TRBV29-1	13	TRBJ2-1	-	TGCAGCGTTGTTGGGAGTAGAGGCAATGAGCAGTTCTTC	CSVVGSRGNEQFF
-	TRBV4-1	15	TRBJ1-2	-	TGCGCCAGCAGCCAATCGGAGGGGTCGGGGTATGGCTACACCTTC	CASSQSEGSGYGYTF
-	TRBV28	16	TRBJ2-7	-	TGTGCCAGCAGTTTTCTCTCTGGATCAGGATCCTACGAGCAGTACTTC	CASSFLSGSGSYEQYF
-	TRBV9	15	TRBJ1-6	TRBD1	TGTGCCAGCAGTGAACAGGGGGATTTTACTTCACCCCTCCACTTT	CASSEQGDFTSPLHF
-	TRBV11-2	12	TRBJ2-7	-	TGTGCCAGCAGCTTACCCCAGGGGAAGCAGTACTTC	CASSLPQGKQYF
-	TRBV4-1	17	TRBJ1-1	-	TGCGCCAGCAATCCCCAGGTTAGGTCCCTCATGAACACTGAAGCTTTCTTT	CASNPQVRSLMNTEAFF
-	TRBV5-6	15	TRBJ2-5	TRBD2	TGTGCCAGCAGCCTACCGACGGGGGGGCCCGTGACCCAGTACTTC	CASSLPTGGPVTQYF
-	TRBV6-4	14	TRBJ2-1	-	TGTGCCAGCAGTCAGGGGTTTGCACAAAATGAGCAGTTCTTC	CASSQGFAQNEQFF
many	TRBV6-5	14	TRBJ2-3	TRBD1	TGTGCCAGCAGCAGACAGGGGAACACAGATACGCAGTATTTT	CASSRQGNTDTQYF
few	TRBV28	15	TRBJ2-3	-	TGTGCCAGCAGTTTTAACCTCCAATCGGCAGATACGCAGTATTTT	CASSFNLQSADTQYF
-	TRBV2	19	TRBJ2-4	TRBD1	TGTGCCAGCAGCTGGGCAGGGACAGGTGACTTCCTAGCCAAAAACATTCAGTACTTC	CASSWAGTGDFLAKNIQYF
-	TRBV5-6	15	TRBJ1-2	-	TGTGCCAGCAGCAAGGAGACAGGAAAGCCCTATGGCTACACCTTC	CASSKETGKPYGYTF
-	TRBV28	14	TRBJ2-7	-	TGTGCCAGCAGGGGGGCAGGAGCCTCCTACGAGCAGTACTTC	CASRGAGASYEQYF
few	TRBV12-1	13	TRBJ2-7	-	TGTGCCAGCAGCTTTGCCGACAGCAGCGAGCAGTACTTC	CASSFADSSEQYF
few	TRBV7-8	14	TRBJ1-6	-	TGTGCCAGCAGCTTAGGAGGAGACCGGTCACCCCTCCACTTT	CASSLGGDRSPLHF
-	TRBV3-1/TRBV3-2	15	TRBJ1-2	-	TGTGCCAGCAGCCAAGCGGCCAGGGAGGGCTATGGCTACACCTTC	CASSQAAREGYGYTF
-	TRBV6-5	15	TRBJ2-1	TRBD2	TGTGCCAGCAGCCGCCGCGGGAGGGCCCTAAATGAGCAGTTCTTC	CASSRRGRALNEQFF
-	TRBV9	12	TRBJ2-1	-	TGTGCCAGCAGCGAACAGGGTTATGAGCAGTTCTTC	CASSEQGYEQFF
-	TRBV5-1	14	TRBJ1-1	-	TGCGCCAGCAGCTCGATAGGGGGGGACACTGAAGCTTTCTTT	CASSSIGGDTEAFF
-	TRBV6-5	15	TRBJ1-5	-	TGTGCCAGCTCACCGACTCGACAGAGCAATCAGCCCCAGCATTTT	CASSPTRQSNQPQHF
-	TRBV5-4	16	TRBJ2-2	TRBD1	TGTGCCAGCAGCACCGGGACAGGGGATTCCACCGGGGAGCTGTTTTTT	CASSTGTGDSTGELFF
few	TRBV28	13	TRBJ1-6	TRBD1	TGTGCCAGCAGGGGACAGTTCAATTCACCCCTCCACTTT	CASRGQFNSPLHF
-	TRBV7-3	14	TRBJ2-3	-	TGTGCCAGCAGCCTCGCGGGGGCCACAGATACGCAGTATTTT	CASSLAGATDTQYF
-	TRBV19	14	TRBJ1-6	TRBD1	TGTGCCAGTAGTCCGACAGGGTACAATTCACCCCTCCACTTT	CASSPTGYNSPLHF
once	TRBV4-1	15	TRBJ1-2	TRBD1	TGCGCCAGCAGCCAAGGGGACAGGGACTTCGTTGGCTACACCTTC	CASSQGDRDFVGYTF
-	TRBV10-3	14	TRBJ1-1	-	TGTGCCATCAGTGCGGCAGGGATGAACACTGAAGCTTTCTTT	CAISAAGMNTEAFF
-	TRBV11-2	17	TRBJ2-3	TRBD2	TGTGCCAGCAGTGGGACTAGCGGAGGGCTAAGGGCAGATACGCAGTATTTT	CASSGTSGGLRADTQYF
-	TRBV7-8	13	TRBJ2-3	-	TGTGCCTCATACGGGTATAGCACAGATACGCAGTATTTT	CASYGYSTDTQYF
few	TRBV7-2	14	TRBJ2-5	TRBD1	TGTGCCAGCAGCCCGGGACAGTCTAAAGAGACCCAGTACTTC	CASSPGQSKETQYF
-	TRBV27	12	TRBJ2-2	-	TGTGCCAGCACCGGGGGCACCGGGGAGCTGTTTTTT	CASTGGTGELFF
-	TRBV10-3	14	TRBJ1-6	TRBD1	TGTGCCATCAATAGGGGGCTAGATAATTCACCCCTCCACTTT	CAINRGLDNSPLHF
-	TRBV5-4	13	TRBJ1-2	-	TGTGCCAGCAGCCCCACTGGGAGAAGGGGCTACACCTTC	CASSPTGRRGYTF
few	TRBV3-1/TRBV3-2	18	TRBJ1-2	-	TGTGCCAGCAGCCAAGGGGGGCGCCAACTGACAGTGAACTATGGCTACACCTTC	CASSQGGRQLTVNYGYTF
-	TRBV10-1	15	TRBJ1-1	-	TGCGCCAGCAGTGTAACGACGGGGGGGAACACTGAAGCTTTCTTT	CASSVTTGGNTEAFF
-	TRBV2	16	TRBJ1-4	-	TGTGCCAGCAGGAGAGGACACACAGCAACTAATGAAAAACTGTTTTTT	CASRRGHTATNEKLFF
-	TRBV28	15	TRBJ2-3	TRBD1	TGTGCCAGCAGACGACAGGGGACTAGCACAGATACGCAGTATTTT	CASRRQGTSTDTQYF
-	TRBV5-4	19	TRBJ2-2	TRBD2	TGTGCCAGCAGCTACACCGGGACTAGCGGGAGATTTGCCACCGGGGAGCTGTTTTTT	CASSYTGTSGRFATGELFF
-	TRBV7-6	15	TRBJ2-3	-	TGTGCCAGCAGCCAGCCCGTCACAGGGTCAGATACGCAGTATTTT	CASSQPVTGSDTQYF